In its sample, the clone carrying this T cell receptor (beta chain) was seen many times. Its specificity is unknown. The CDR3 sequence is 17 residues long. CDR1 and CDR2 (germline): MNHEY, SMNVEV (reference sequence). V lost 5 bases and J 0 bases, leaving 18 bases between the germline ends. TCRdb re-called the 5' RACE reads with MiXCR, one entry per CDR3 protein. The table lists 1,800,000 or so distinct CDR3 sequences, around a third of them singletons, with about 0.3% in the top ten. This record comes from a study of identical twins. Study-wide results and limits: There is a chance that invariant MAIT and iNKT cells partially muddied zero-insertion analyses. Low generation probability was overrepresented in out-of-frame alpha sequences shared by twins. High-abundance cord blood beta clonotypes had fewer insertions; memory repertoires showed none.

The sequenced sample was cord blood. This chain connects TRBV27 to TRBJ2-3; no definite D call. This TCR was sampled from a newborn girl in good health. As DNA, the CDR3 is TGTGCCAGCAGTCCTGACCGCCCCGGTCCCAGCACAGATACGCAGTATTTT. Translated, it gives CASSPDRPGPSTDTQYF.